A single sample is the source of the 19 T cell receptor beta chains below, sequenced in a study of blood T cell repertoires in COVID-19. The table came from immunoSEQ multiplex PCR; TCRdb's copy has only in-frame clones and leaves some out. Found here are approximately 230,000 clones, just under 85% of them singletons; the top ten hold 15%. Sequences were obtained from PBMCs or T cells enriched from blood (not recorded which). These receptors were taken from a man in his forties who had recovered from COVID-19.

The rearrangement joins TRBV7-8 to TRBJ2-1; TRBD2 aligns across 8 bases. The CDR3 extends over 15 amino acids. With 1 base clipped from V and 6 bases from J, the junction kept 5 bases outside the gene matches. The V gene's germline CDR1 is SGHVS and CDR2 FQNEAQ. The CDR3 sequence is CASSLVGLAANEQFF. CDR3 nucleotides: TGTGCCAGCAGCTTAGTCGGACTAGCTGCCAATGAGCAGTTCTTC.

This chain joins TRBV7-3 and TRBJ2-3; the match to TRBD2 covers 9 bases. The CDR3 sequence is 16 residues long. Germline-derived CDR1 and CDR2 are SGHTA and FQGTGA. V trimming: 5 bases; J trimming: 2 bases; junction bases outside the gene matches: 8. In DNA, the CDR3 is TGTGCCAGCAGCCTGGAAGCGGGAGGCTCCACAGATACGCAGTATTTT. Amino acid sequence: CASSLEAGGSTDTQYF.

The chain has TRBV28 and TRBJ2-7, with 10 bases identical to TRBD2. V lost 2 bases and J lost 3; bases outside the gene matches: 10. The CDR3 sequence is 17 residues long. The germline CDR1 and CDR2 sequences are MDHEN and SYDVKM. Written as DNA, the CDR3 is TGTGCCAGCAGTTTAAGGGGACTAGCGAGATATTACTACGAGCAGTACTTC. Residues: CASSLRGLARYYYEQYF.

The DNA for the CDR3 is TGTGCCAGCAGTTTATCGGAGAAGGGGACTGAAGCTTTCTTT. Protein: CASSLSEKGTEAFF. The chain is built from TRBV27 and TRBJ1-1, with D perhaps matching TRBD1 (5 bases). Trimming removed 0 bases at V and 5 bases at J, with 10 bases between. The CDR3 extends over 14 amino acids. Germline-derived CDR1 and CDR2 are MNHEY and SMNVEV (reference sequence).

V is TRBV19 and J is TRBJ1-3; D is ambiguous. Germline-derived CDR1 and CDR2 are LNHDA and SQIVND (reference sequence). Trimming took off 2 bases at V and 0 bases at J, with 8 bases between the two ends. This CDR3 spans 15 amino acids. Here the CDR3 DNA reads TGTGCCAGTAGTATAACCAGGCCCTCTGGAAACACCATATATTTT. The encoded protein is CASSITRPSGNTIYF.

This chain connects TRBV13 to TRBJ2-7, with 7 bases that match TRBD1. V was clipped by 4 bases and J by 4 bases; unmatched bases: 10. The length of the CDR3 is 15 residues. Germline CDR1 is PRHDT and CDR2 is FYEKMQ (reference sequence). The CDR3 bases are TGTGCCAGCAGCTCCGAAAGGACAGGCAATTACGAGCAGTACTTC. Residues: CASSSERTGNYEQYF.

J is TRBJ1-5 and V is TRBV27, with TRBD1 matching over 8 bases. Trimming took 6 bases from V and 6 from J; bases not matched to a gene: 19. This CDR3 is built from 18 residues. Germline V CDR1 and CDR2: MNHEY, SMNVEV (reference sequence). The chain's CDR3 is CASRLRGLTGPSLQPQHF. The CDR3, as DNA: TGTGCCAGCAGACTCAGGGGGCTAACAGGCCCCTCGCTTCAGCCCCAGCATTTT.

The V and J genes are TRBV19 and TRBJ1-1, with TRBD1 identical over 7 bases. Germline V gene lookup returns CDR1 LNHDA and CDR2 SQIVND (reference sequence). The CDR3 sequence is 13 residues long. J was trimmed by 3 bases and V by 10 bases; bases with no gene match: 8. The CDR3 region is CATGQGGHTEAFF. The CDR3 DNA reads as TGTGCCACCGGTCAGGGGGGTCACACTGAAGCTTTCTTT.

V gene TRBV5-1 combines with J gene TRBJ2-7, with D possibly TRBD2 on 5 matching bases. The V gene lost 6 bases and the J gene lost 6 bases, with 13 bases spanning the gap. The germline gives CDR1 SGHRS, CDR2 YFSETQ. The CDR3 totals 12 residues. CDR3 amino acids: CASTWTSGEQYF. DNA of the CDR3: TGCGCCAGCACGTGGACTTCCGGCGAGCAGTACTTC.

The chain uses TRBV6-5 and TRBJ1-2, with 7 bases that match TRBD1. Germline V gene sequence: CDR1 MNHEY, CDR2 SVGAGI. This CDR3 has 15 amino acids. V shed 8 bases, J shed 1 base, and the junction held 10 bases outside the gene matches. The CDR3 region is CASRGRDSLNYGYTF. CDR3 in DNA: TGTGCCAGCCGGGGTAGGGACAGTCTTAACTATGGCTACACCTTC.

The chain joins TRBV7-2 to TRBJ1-4; the D is unclear. Between the trimmed V and J ends, which lost 1 base and 7 bases, there was a span of 13 bases. CDR3 length: 15 amino acids. Germline V gives CDR1 SGHTA, CDR2 FQGNSA. The CDR3 DNA reads as TGTGCCAGCAGCTTAGGCGGGAGAAGGGTTGAAAAACTGTTTTTT. Its protein is CASSLGGRRVEKLFF.

The genes are TRBV5-1 and TRBJ2-7; 7 positions agree with TRBD2. The germline CDR1 and CDR2 sequences are SGHRS and YFSETQ. V lost 7 bases to trimming and J lost 7 bases; unmatched junction nucleotides: 14. The CDR3 sequence is 14 residues long. The CDR3: CASSSAGRAGEQYF. CDR3 in DNA: TGCGCCAGCTCGTCCGCTGGGAGGGCGGGGGAGCAGTACTTC.

The chain couples TRBV28 to TRBJ1-6; D may be TRBD1 (6 bases). The CDR3 sequence is 13 residues long. CDR1 is MDHEN and CDR2 is SYDVKM in the germline V gene. Trimming took 10 bases from V and 5 from J, leaving 12 bases between them. CDR3 sequence (DNA): TGTGCCACCACAGGGTTCGATAATTCACCCCTCCACTTT. Translating it yields CATTGFDNSPLHF.

The genes are TRBV2 and TRBJ2-3; 13 bases are a match to TRBD2. The J segment lost 1 base and the V segment lost 6 bases, leaving 4 bases of the junction unmatched. CDR3 length equals 16 residues. CDR1 and CDR2 (germline): SNHLY, FYNNEI. Written as DNA, the CDR3 is TGTGCCAGCAGCGGACTAGCGGGAGATGGCACAGATACGCAGTATTTT. This sequence encodes CASSGLAGDGTDTQYF.

V and J are TRBV11-2 and TRBJ2-7, with unresolved D. Trimming took 2 bases from V and 3 from J, leaving 5 bases between them. The CDR3 totals 12 residues. Germline CDR1 SGHAT, CDR2 FQNNGV. In nucleotides, the CDR3 is TGTGCCAGCAGCTTAAACAGCTACGAGCAGTACTTC. Amino acids: CASSLNSYEQYF.

The CDR3 DNA sequence: TGTGCCAGCAGTACCCTAGTCCAAGAGACCCAGTACTTC. Its protein is CASSTLVQETQYF. The chain joins TRBV12-3 or TRBV12-4 to TRBJ2-5; D not certain. The CDR3 has 13 residues. V was trimmed by 5 bases and J by 1 base, leaving 8 bases between them.

Of note for this clone: Additional DNA sequences in this sample encode the identical CDR3. CDR3 sequence: CASSLAASGDQETQYF. The DNA of the CDR3 is TGCGCCAGCAGCTTGGCCGCTAGCGGGGACCAAGAGACCCAGTACTTC. This chain connects TRBV5-1 to TRBJ2-5; TRBD2 matches at 9 bases. Germline loops: CDR1 SGHRS, CDR2 YFSETQ. V shed 0 bases and J 0 bases; nucleotides not matched to a gene: 3. The CDR3 sequence is 16 residues long.

This chain uses TRBV27 with TRBJ2-3; a possible D gene is TRBD2 (6 bases). Germline V gene data show CDR1 as MNHEY and CDR2 as SMNVEV (reference sequence). V was trimmed by 8 bases and J by 6 bases, leaving 6 bases between them. CDR3 size: 10 residues. For the CDR3, the DNA is TGTGCCAGCGGAGGGGATACGCAGTATTTT. Residues: CASGGDTQYF.

CDR3 sequence: CASSEARVNQPQHF. In nucleotides, the CDR3 is TGTGCCAGCAGTGAAGCCAGGGTAAATCAGCCCCAGCATTTT. The chain combines TRBV2 with TRBJ1-5, with TRBD1 as a possible D gene (5 bases). Germline V gene lookup returns CDR1 SNHLY and CDR2 FYNNEI. Deletions cut 0 bases from V and 4 bases from J, with 7 bases between. CDR3 length equals 14 residues.